The TCR beta chain described here comes from a study of patients and donors after allogeneic stem cell transplantation. With 6 bases removed from V and 6 bases from J, the gap between germline ends came to 20 bases. The length of the CDR3 is 16 residues. TCRdb itself ran the RT-PCR reads through MiXCR, one entry per CDR3 protein. The data show some 200,000 distinct CDR3 sequences, around two fifths seen once. Sequenced: blood, either unsorted or a sorted T cell fraction (not recorded which). The clonotype was recovered from a human donor who was either an allogeneic HSCT recipient or a stem cell or donor lymphocyte infusion donor (not recorded which). It is not recorded whose cells these are; they may come from a transplant donor. The chain carries TRBV12-3 or TRBV12-4 and TRBJ1-4; no reliable D call. DNA for the CDR3: TGTGCCAGCAGCCCCTCAAAATCCCCGGGAGATGAAAAACTGTTTTTT. It is translated as CASSPSKSPGDEKLFF.